This T cell receptor (beta chain) was documented in a study of cytomegalovirus exposure and HLA in healthy donors. Notes on this clone: The antigen is undetermined.

There are 15 residues in the CDR3. V gave up 1 base and J gave up 12 bases, with 19 bases separating them. The germline gives CDR1 LGHNA, CDR2 YSLEER. In the PCR, 60 Vbeta and 13 Jbeta primers were used. The repertoire was sequenced with immunoSEQ multiplex PCR; TCRdb's copy has only in-frame clones and lacks some. The sample gives over 55,000 clones, around three quarters of which show up once; more than 4% is in the top ten. Study-wide results and caveats: A missense DCLRE1C variant was associated with V- and J-gene trimming of TCR beta chains in a later analysis, and an independent cohort replicated the association.

V gene TRBV4-3 combines with J gene TRBJ2-1, with D possibly matching TRBD1 (6 bases). The material sequenced was PBMCs. This sequence originates from a woman aged 25 to 39 in good health and CMV-seronegative. The CDR3 DNA reads TGCGCCAGCAGCCAAGTCCTGGGACAACATTCAAGGCAGTTCTTC. This encodes CASSQVLGQHSRQFF.